This TCR beta chain was identified during a study of T cells of healthy individuals. TCRdb re-called the 5' RACE reads through MiXCR, storing one row per CDR3 protein. The sample carries about 96,000 distinct CDR3 sequences, 17% recorded once. This clonotype has more than one count but fewer than ten. V shed 0 bases, J shed 0 bases, and the junction held 4 bases outside the gene matches. The CDR3 spans 17 residues. Per germline, CDR1 MDHEN and CDR2 SYDVKM. V and J are TRBV28 and TRBJ1-5; 8 nucleotides agree with TRBD1. The sequence was obtained from a human donor in good health. The CDR3 sequence is CASSLWPTGVSNQPQHF. Here the CDR3 DNA reads TGTGCCAGCAGTTTATGGCCGACAGGGGTTAGCAATCAGCCCCAGCATTTT.